This T cell receptor (beta chain) was obtained from a study of blood T cell repertoires in COVID-19. The overall study: There were acute and convalescent COVID-19 samples, and they came from the United States, Italy and Spain.

The table came from immunoSEQ multiplex PCR; TCRdb's copy has only in-frame clones and leaves some out. The data contain a few hundred thousand clones, 84% of them singletons. CDR3 length: 16 amino acids. The germline gives CDR1 LGHDT, CDR2 YNNKEL (reference sequence). V shed 3 bases, J shed 1 base, and the junction held 5 bases outside the gene matches. The sequence was obtained from a woman older than 75 with active or convalescent COVID-19. The chain uses TRBV3-1 (or the pseudogene TRBV3-2) and TRBJ2-3; 9 nucleotides agree with TRBD2. The specimen sequenced was peripheral blood. CDR3 in amino acids: CASSHWRGGRTDTQYF. The CDR3 nucleotides are TGTGCCAGCAGCCACTGGCGGGGGGGACGCACAGATACGCAGTATTTT.